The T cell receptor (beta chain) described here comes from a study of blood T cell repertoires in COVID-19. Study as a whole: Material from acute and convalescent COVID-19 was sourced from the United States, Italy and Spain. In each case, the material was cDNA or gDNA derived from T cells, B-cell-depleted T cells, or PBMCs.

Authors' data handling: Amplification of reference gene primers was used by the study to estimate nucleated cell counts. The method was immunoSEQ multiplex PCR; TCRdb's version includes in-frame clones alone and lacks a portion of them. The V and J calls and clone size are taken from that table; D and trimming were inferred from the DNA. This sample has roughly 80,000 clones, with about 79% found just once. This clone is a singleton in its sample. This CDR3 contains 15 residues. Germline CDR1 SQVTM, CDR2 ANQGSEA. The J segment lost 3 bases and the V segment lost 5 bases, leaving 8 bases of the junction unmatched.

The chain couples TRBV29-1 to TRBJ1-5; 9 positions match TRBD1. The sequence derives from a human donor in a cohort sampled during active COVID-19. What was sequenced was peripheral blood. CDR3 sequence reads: CSVLTGTGSNQPQHF. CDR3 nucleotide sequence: TGCAGCGTTTTGACCGGGACAGGGTCCAATCAGCCCCAGCATTTT. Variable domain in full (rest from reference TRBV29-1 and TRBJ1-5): SAVISQKPSRDICQRGTSLTIQCQVDSQVTMMFWYRQQPGQSLTLIATANQGSEATYESGFVIDKFPISRPNLTFSTLTVSNMSPEDSSIYLCSVLTGTGSNQPQHFGDGTRLSIL.